The rows below give T cell receptor beta chains drawn from one sample of a study of blood T cells in healthy people across ages. Each CDR3 protein gets one entry after TCRdb re-called the 5' RACE reads with MiXCR. Here the sample spans about 1.5 million distinct CDR3 sequences, roughly 43% being singletons. The sequenced material came from blood. The receptor source for this set is a woman younger than 35 in good health. Both conserved end residues are part of each CDR3. The D gene is left open where the match is weak. The size field is filled for only some rows; it gives once, few, many or a size class.

cdr3_nt | cdr3_aa | v_call | clone_size | j_call | d_call
TGTGCCAGCAGGCCTACTCCGGTAGGCTCCTACGAGCAGTACTTC | CASRPTPVGSYEQYF | TRBV12-3/TRBV12-4 | . | TRBJ2-7 | .
TGTGCCAGCAGTGCCTCACGAGACAGGGGCCAACCCATGTCTGAAGCTTTCTTT | CASSASRDRGQPMSEAFF | TRBV28 | . | TRBJ1-1 | TRBD1
TGTGCCAGCAGGGATACTACCACTTACTTCACAGATACGCAGTATTTT | CASRDTTTYFTDTQYF | TRBV6-1 | . | TRBJ2-3 | .
TGCAGTGCTAGACTCAGGGTGAGGTACAGTGAGCAGTTCTTC | CSARLRVRYSEQFF | TRBV20-1 | . | TRBJ2-1 | .
TGTGCCAGCAGCTTTCACAGGGGCACTGAAGCTTTCTTT | CASSFHRGTEAFF | TRBV7-2 | . | TRBJ1-1 | TRBD1
TGCAGTGCTAGTGGATGGGACAGAGGAGCAACTAATGAAAAACTGTTTTTT | CSASGWDRGATNEKLFF | TRBV20-1 | . | TRBJ1-4 | TRBD1
TGCGCCAGCAGCCTCCGGGCCTCGTCAATTTACGAGCAGTACTTC | CASSLRASSIYEQYF | TRBV5-1 | . | TRBJ2-7 | .
TGTGCCAGCAGCGTAGTTGGGGGTGGCTACACCTTC | CASSVVGGGYTF | TRBV9 | . | TRBJ1-2 | .
TGCAGTGACAAAAAGGGCGGGAGGGATCCATATTACAATGAGCAGTTCTTC | CSDKKGGRDPYYNEQFF | TRBV20-1 | . | TRBJ2-1 | TRBD2
TGTGCCAGCAGTTCGACAGGGAACCCTTCGTTTGGGGGCTACACCTTC | CASSSTGNPSFGGYTF | TRBV28 | . | TRBJ1-2 | TRBD1
TGCAGTGCTGGACCGATCCTTCAGGGTTACTATGGCTACACCTTC | CSAGPILQGYYGYTF | TRBV20-1 | . | TRBJ1-2 | .
TGCAGTGCTAGGAGCCTATTTGGCTGCACCTTC | CSARSLFGCTF | TRBV20-1 | . | TRBJ1-2 | .
TGTGCCAGCTCACCCGTGGTTCTAGAGACTGAAGCTTTCTTT | CASSPVVLETEAFF | TRBV18 | . | TRBJ1-1 | .
TGTGCCAGCAGCACCCGGGGACAGGGTTTCCCCTCTGGGGCCAACGTCCTGACTTTC | CASSTRGQGFPSGANVLTF | TRBV7-9 | few | TRBJ2-6 | TRBD1
TGCGCCAGCAGCCAAGATCTATCCGCTCCTGGAAACACCATATATTTT | CASSQDLSAPGNTIYF | TRBV4-1 | . | TRBJ1-3 | .
TGCGCCAGCAGCCAAGTCTCCCAGGGTAACTATGGCTACACCTTC | CASSQVSQGNYGYTF | TRBV4-1 | many | TRBJ1-2 | .
TGTGCCAGCAGCCCTCCTTGGAACAGTGCCGAATTGCAGTATTTT | CASSPPWNSAELQYF | TRBV28 | . | TRBJ2-3 | .
TGCAGTGCTAGAGGACCTCTGAGGGGCCGGTTTAACAATGAGCAGTTCTTC | CSARGPLRGRFNNEQFF | TRBV20-1 | . | TRBJ2-1 | .
TGCAGCGTTGAGACAGGGTACTACGAGCAGTACTTC | CSVETGYYEQYF | TRBV29-1 | . | TRBJ2-7 | TRBD1
TGTGTCAGCAGTTATGGACAAAACGAGCAGTACTTC | CVSSYGQNEQYF | TRBV6-2/TRBV6-3 | once | TRBJ2-7 | .
TGCAGCCTAAGTCGGACCTCCAATGAGCAGTTCTTC | CSLSRTSNEQFF | TRBV29-1 | . | TRBJ2-1 | .
TGTGCCAGCAGCGTGTTGGGCAGCTCCTACAATGAGCAGTTCTTC | CASSVLGSSYNEQFF | TRBV9 | many | TRBJ2-1 | .
TGTGCCAGCAGTATACAGGGAGGGTTCAATCAGCCCCAGCATTTT | CASSIQGGFNQPQHF | TRBV6-5 | few | TRBJ1-5 | .